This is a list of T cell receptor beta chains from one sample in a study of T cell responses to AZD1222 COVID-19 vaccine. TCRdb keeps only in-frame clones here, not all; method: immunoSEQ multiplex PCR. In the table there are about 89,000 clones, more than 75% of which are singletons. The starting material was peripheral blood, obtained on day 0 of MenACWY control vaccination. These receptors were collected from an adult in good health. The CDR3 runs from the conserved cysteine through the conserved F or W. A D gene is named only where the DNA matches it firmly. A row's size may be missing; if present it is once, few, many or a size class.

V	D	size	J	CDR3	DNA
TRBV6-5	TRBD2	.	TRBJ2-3	CASRLAGASTDTQYF	TGTGCCAGCAGACTAGCGGGGGCAAGCACAGATACGCAGTATTTT
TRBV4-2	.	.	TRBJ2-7	CASSQDYGGSSYEQYF	TGTGCCAGCAGCCAAGATTATGGGGGGAGCTCCTACGAGCAGTACTTC
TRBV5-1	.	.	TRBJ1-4	CASSLMWGADEKLFF	TGCGCCAGCAGCTTGATGTGGGGGGCGGATGAAAAACTGTTTTTT
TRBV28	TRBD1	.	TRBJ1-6	CASSSGQGNSPLHF	TGTGCCAGCAGTTCCGGACAGGGTAATTCACCCCTCCACTTT
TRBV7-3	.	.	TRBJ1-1	CASSLYPYRGGDEAFF	TGTGCCAGCAGCTTATACCCCTACCGGGGCGGAGATGAAGCTTTCTTT
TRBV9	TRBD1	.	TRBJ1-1	CASSQGTGGGTEAFF	TGTGCCAGCAGCCAGGGGACAGGGGGCGGCACTGAAGCTTTCTTT
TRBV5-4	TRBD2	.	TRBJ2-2	CASSLGSGGAGELFF	TGTGCCAGCAGCTTGGGTAGCGGGGGGGCCGGGGAGCTGTTTTTT
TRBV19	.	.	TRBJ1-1	CASSSRESNTEAFF	TGTGCCAGTAGTAGCCGGGAATCGAACACTGAAGCTTTCTTT
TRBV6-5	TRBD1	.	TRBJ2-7	CASSRGQREQYF	TGTGCCAGCAGTCGGGGACAGCGCGAGCAGTACTTC
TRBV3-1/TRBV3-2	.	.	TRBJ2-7	CASSQEDWSSYEQYF	TGTGCCAGCAGCCAAGAAGACTGGAGCTCCTACGAGCAGTACTTC
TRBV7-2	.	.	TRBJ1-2	CASSLEGRVAYGYTF	TGTGCCAGCAGCTTAGAAGGCAGGGTGGCCTATGGCTACACCTTC
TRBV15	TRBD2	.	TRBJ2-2	CATSRGTAGGTGELFF	TGTGCCACCAGCAGAGGAACTGCGGGGGGCACCGGGGAGCTGTTTTTT
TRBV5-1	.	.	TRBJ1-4	CASSPGGGATNEKLFF	TGCGCCAGCAGCCCCGGGGGGGGCGCAACTAATGAAAAACTGTTTTTT
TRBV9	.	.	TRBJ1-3	CASSDEVNSGNTIYF	TGTGCCAGCAGCGATGAGGTGAACTCTGGAAACACCATATATTTT
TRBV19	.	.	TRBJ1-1	CASSTRTFNEAFF	TGTGCCAGTAGTACCCGGACTTTTAATGAAGCTTTCTTT
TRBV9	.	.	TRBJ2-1	CASSPSGTPAHEQFF	TGTGCCAGCAGCCCCTCCGGGACTCCTGCCCATGAGCAGTTCTTC
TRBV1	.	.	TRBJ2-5	CTSSQDRASGSFETQYF	TGCACCAGCAGCCAAGATCGAGCTAGCGGGAGTTTTGAGACCCAGTACTTC
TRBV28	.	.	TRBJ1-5	CASSLSPGPARQPQHF	TGTGCCAGCAGTTTATCGCCAGGGCCCGCGAGGCAGCCCCAGCATTTT
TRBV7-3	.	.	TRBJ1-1	CASSETGSGNTEAFF	TGTGCCAGCAGCGAAACGGGTAGTGGGAACACTGAAGCTTTCTTT
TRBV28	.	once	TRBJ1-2	CASRGEGNPNYGYTF	TGTGCCAGCAGGGGGGAGGGCAATCCGAACTATGGCTACACCTTC
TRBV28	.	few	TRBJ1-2	CASRSGTVTLGGYTF	TGTGCCAGCAGATCTGGGACGGTTACCCTGGGAGGCTACACCTTC
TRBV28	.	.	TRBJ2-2	CASSLPGGKTGELFF	TGTGCCAGCAGTTTACCCGGCGGGAAAACCGGGGAGCTGTTTTTT
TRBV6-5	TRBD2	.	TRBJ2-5	CATGLAGGATQYF	TGTGCCACCGGACTAGCGGGAGGGGCGACCCAGTACTTC
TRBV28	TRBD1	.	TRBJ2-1	CASSLWQGAYNEQFF	TGTGCCAGCAGTTTATGGCAGGGGGCCTACAATGAGCAGTTCTTC
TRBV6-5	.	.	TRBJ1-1	CASRFTGQIEAFF	TGTGCCAGCCGATTCACCGGACAGATTGAAGCTTTCTTT
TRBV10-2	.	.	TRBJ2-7	CASSDGTRPYEQYF	TGCGCCAGCAGTGACGGGACCCGCCCCTACGAGCAGTACTTC
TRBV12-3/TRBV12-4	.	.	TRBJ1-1	CASSLRNTEAFF	TGTGCCAGCAGTTTGCGGAACACTGAAGCTTTCTTT
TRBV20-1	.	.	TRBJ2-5	CSAGSETQYF	TGCAGTGCTGGATCGGAGACCCAGTACTTC
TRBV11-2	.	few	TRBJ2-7	CASSRGGEQYF	TGTGCCAGCAGTCGAGGCGGCGAGCAGTACTTC
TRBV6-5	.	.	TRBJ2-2	CASRRQANTGELFF	TGTGCCAGCAGACGACAAGCGAACACCGGGGAGCTGTTTTTT
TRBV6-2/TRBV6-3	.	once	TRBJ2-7	CASSPRGDEQYF	TGTGCCAGCAGCCCTCGCGGGGACGAGCAGTACTTC
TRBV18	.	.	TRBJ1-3	CASSPSPSSGNTIYF	TGTGCCAGCTCACCAAGTCCGAGCTCTGGAAACACCATATATTTT
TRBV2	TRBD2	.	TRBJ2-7	CASRERGARPYEQYF	TGTGCCAGCAGAGAGCGGGGGGCCCGACCCTACGAGCAGTACTTC
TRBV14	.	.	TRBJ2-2	CASSQATTGPTGELFF	TGTGCCAGCAGCCAAGCGACTACAGGGCCCACCGGGGAGCTGTTTTTT
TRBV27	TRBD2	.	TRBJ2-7	CASSGGKSRGGYEQYF	TGTGCCAGCAGCGGGGGGAAATCGCGGGGAGGGTACGAGCAGTACTTC
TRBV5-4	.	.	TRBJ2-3	CASSLDSGLTDTQYF	TGTGCCAGCAGCTTGGATTCTGGCCTCACGGATACGCAGTATTTT
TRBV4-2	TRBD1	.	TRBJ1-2	CASSQEGQLLRVRGYTF	TGTGCCAGCAGCCAAGAGGGACAGCTTCTACGAGTAAGAGGCTACACCTTC
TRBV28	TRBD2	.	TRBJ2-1	CASSLMAGTSGSYNEQFF	TGTGCCAGCAGTTTGATGGCAGGGACTAGCGGTTCCTACAATGAGCAGTTCTTC
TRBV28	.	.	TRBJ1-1	CASSPTLGNTEAFF	TGTGCCAGCAGTCCCACCCTGGGGAACACTGAAGCTTTCTTT
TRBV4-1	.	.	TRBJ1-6	CASSQDTESSPLHF	TGCGCCAGCAGCCAAGATACAGAATCCTCACCCCTCCACTTT
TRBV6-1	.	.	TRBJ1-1	CASSEARRVPDTEAFF	TGTGCCAGCAGTGAAGCGAGGCGGGTTCCGGACACTGAAGCTTTCTTT
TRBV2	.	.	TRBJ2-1	CASSQLPGDPYNEQFF	TGTGCCAGCAGTCAGCTACCGGGCGATCCCTACAATGAGCAGTTCTTC
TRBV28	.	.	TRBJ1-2	CASVGGTYGYTF	TGTGCCAGCGTCGGGGGTACCTATGGCTACACCTTC
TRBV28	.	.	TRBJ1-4	CASSLLQTNEKLFF	TGTGCCAGCAGTTTATTACAGACTAATGAAAAACTGTTTTTT
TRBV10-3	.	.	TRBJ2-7	CAIGDGSYEQYF	TGTGCCATCGGAGACGGCTCCTACGAGCAGTACTTC
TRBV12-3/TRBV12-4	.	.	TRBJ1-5	CASSPRRDQPQHF	TGTGCCAGCAGCCCGCGGAGGGATCAGCCCCAGCATTTT
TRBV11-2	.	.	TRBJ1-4	CASSLDMGVLLFF	TGTGCCAGCAGCTTAGATATGGGGGTGTTGCTGTTTTTT
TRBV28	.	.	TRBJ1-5	CASSSLQGGNQPQHF	TGTGCCAGCAGTTCATTACAGGGTGGCAATCAGCCCCAGCATTTT
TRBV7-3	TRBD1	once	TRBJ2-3	CASSLQGARTDTQYF	TGTGCCAGCAGCTTACAGGGGGCTCGCACAGATACGCAGTATTTT
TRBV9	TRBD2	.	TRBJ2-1	CASSPQGGRENEQFF	TGTGCCAGCAGCCCCCAGGGCGGGAGGGAGAATGAGCAGTTCTTC
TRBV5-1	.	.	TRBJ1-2	CASSHRNGGYTF	TGCGCCAGCAGCCACAGGAATGGTGGCTACACCTTC
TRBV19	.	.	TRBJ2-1	CASSMGTPVMNNEQFF	TGTGCCAGTAGTATGGGGACTCCTGTCATGAACAATGAGCAGTTCTTC
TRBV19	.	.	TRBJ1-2	CASSIGRGNYGYTF	TGTGCCAGTAGTATAGGCAGGGGCAACTATGGCTACACCTTC
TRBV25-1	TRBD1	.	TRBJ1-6	CASRWGQGNSPLHF	TGTGCCAGTAGATGGGGACAGGGTAATTCACCCCTCCACTTT